Following are 7 T cell receptor beta chains from one sample sequenced in a study of blood T cell repertoires in COVID-19. Data came from immunoSEQ multiplex PCR; TCRdb stores just in-frame clones and leaves some out. The table has over 200,000 clones, 75% to 90% seen once. The specimen was PBMCs or T cells enriched from blood (not recorded which). The receptors come from a woman aged 45-65 years who had recovered from COVID-19.

J is TRBJ1-5 and V is TRBV5-1; D might be TRBD1 (5 bases). Looked up from germline, CDR1 is SGHRS and CDR2 is YFSETQ. The V and J ends lost 0 bases and 7 bases respectively, with 11 bases between them. The CDR3 has 14 amino acids. CDR3 sequence reads: CASSLGGKGQPQHF. CDR3 coding DNA: TGCGCCAGCAGCTTGGGGGGTAAGGGGCAGCCCCAGCATTTT.

V and J are TRBV6-5 and TRBJ2-4; 7 bases match TRBD1. Per germline, CDR1 MNHEY and CDR2 SVGAGI. With 5 bases clipped from V and 4 bases from J, the junction kept 5 bases outside the gene matches. This CDR3 has 14 residues. In DNA, the CDR3 is TGTGCCAGCAGTCCAGACAGGGTTAAAAACATTCAGTACTTC. Residues: CASSPDRVKNIQYF.

This clone came up a few times. The chain recombines TRBV7-9 with TRBJ2-1; 8 positions agree with TRBD2. The CDR3 runs 15 residues. J gave up 6 bases and V 7 bases, and 11 bases lay outside the gene matches. Germline assignment: CDR1 SEHNR and CDR2 FQNEAQ (reference sequence). Here the CDR3 DNA reads TGTGCCAGCAATCCTCTACATCTAGCGGGCAATGAGCAGTTCTTC. This codes for CASNPLHLAGNEQFF.

V is TRBV7-9 and J is TRBJ2-7; TRBD1 matches at 8 bases. J gave up 7 bases and V 3 bases, and 11 bases lay outside the gene matches. The CDR3 totals 15 residues. Germline CDR1 and CDR2: SEHNR and FQNEAQ (reference sequence). The CDR3, as DNA: TGTGCCAGCAGCTTCCCGGGACAGGCGAGAGAGGAGCAGTACTTC. It yields the protein CASSFPGQAREEQYF.

The genes are TRBV5-1 and TRBJ2-3; 9 bases are shared with TRBD1. Trimming removed 4 bases from V and 1 base from J; junction bases left unmatched: 7. From germline, CDR1 is SGHRS and CDR2 YFSETQ. The CDR3 has 16 residues. CDR3 in DNA: TGCGCCAGCAGCGCGGAGGGGGACAGGGGCACAGATACGCAGTATTTT. Protein product: CASSAEGDRGTDTQYF.

V and J are TRBV27 and TRBJ2-2; D possibly corresponds to TRBD1 (5 bases). Germline V gives CDR1 MNHEY, CDR2 SMNVEV (reference sequence). The CDR3 runs to 13 residues. Trimming removed 3 bases from V and 7 bases from J, with 9 bases in between. The CDR3 reads CASSLTVGGELFF. The CDR3 bases are TGTGCCAGCAGTTTGACAGTTGGCGGGGAGCTGTTTTTT.

This clone was seen only a few times. In DNA, the CDR3 is TGCGCCAGCAGCTCACAGGGCAACTATGGCTACACCTTC. Protein product: CASSSQGNYGYTF. The chain recombines TRBV5-1 with TRBJ1-2, with a tentative D call TRBD1 (6 bases). Germline V gene data show CDR1 as SGHRS and CDR2 as YFSETQ. Trimming left V 3 bases short and J 2 bases short, with 8 bases between. This CDR3 has 13 amino acids. Filled out from reference TRBV5-1 and TRBJ1-2, the complete variable domain reads KAGVTQTPRYLIKTRGQQVTLSCSPISGHRSVSWYQQTPGQGLQFLFEYFSETQRNKGNFPGRFSGRQFSNSRSEMNVSTLELGDSALYLCASSSQGNYGYTFGSGTRLTVV.